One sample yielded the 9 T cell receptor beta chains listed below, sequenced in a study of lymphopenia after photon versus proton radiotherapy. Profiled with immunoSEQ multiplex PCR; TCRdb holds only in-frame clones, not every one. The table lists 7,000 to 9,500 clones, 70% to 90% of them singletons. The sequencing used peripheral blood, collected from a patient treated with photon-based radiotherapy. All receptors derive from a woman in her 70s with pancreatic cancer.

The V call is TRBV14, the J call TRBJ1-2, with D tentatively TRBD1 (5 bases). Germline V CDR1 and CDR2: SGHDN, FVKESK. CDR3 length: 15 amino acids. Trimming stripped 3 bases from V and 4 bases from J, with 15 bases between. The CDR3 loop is CASSQGGTRSYGYTF. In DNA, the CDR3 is TGTGCCAGCAGCCAGGGGGGTACCCGGAGCTATGGCTACACCTTC.

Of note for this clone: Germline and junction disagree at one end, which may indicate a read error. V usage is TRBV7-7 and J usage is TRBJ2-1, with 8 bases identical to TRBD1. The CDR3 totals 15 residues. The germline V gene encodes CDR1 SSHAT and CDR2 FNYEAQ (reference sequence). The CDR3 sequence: CASSQQQGEGNEQFF. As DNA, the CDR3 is TGTGCTAGCAGCCAACAACAGGGGGAAGGCAATGAGCAGTTCTTC.

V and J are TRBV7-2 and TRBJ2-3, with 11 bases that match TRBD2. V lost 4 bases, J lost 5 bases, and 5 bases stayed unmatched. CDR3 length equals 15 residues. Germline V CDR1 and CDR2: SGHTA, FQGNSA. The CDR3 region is CASSSTSGTGDTQYF. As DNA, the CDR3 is TGTGCCAGCAGCTCGACTAGCGGGACAGGAGATACGCAGTATTTT.

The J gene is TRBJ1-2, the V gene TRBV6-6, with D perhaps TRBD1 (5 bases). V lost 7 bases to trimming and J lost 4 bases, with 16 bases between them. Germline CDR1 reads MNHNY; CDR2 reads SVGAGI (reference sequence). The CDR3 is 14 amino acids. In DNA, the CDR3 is TGTGCCAGCACCCCGGGGGGAGGGGTCTATGGCTACACCTTC. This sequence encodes CASTPGGGVYGYTF.

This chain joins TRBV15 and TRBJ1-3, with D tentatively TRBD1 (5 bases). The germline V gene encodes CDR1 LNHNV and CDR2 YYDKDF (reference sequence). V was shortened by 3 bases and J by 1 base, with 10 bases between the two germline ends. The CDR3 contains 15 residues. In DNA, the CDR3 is TGTGCCACCAGCAGCACAGGAGGGTCTGGAAACACCATATATTTT. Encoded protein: CATSSTGGSGNTIYF.

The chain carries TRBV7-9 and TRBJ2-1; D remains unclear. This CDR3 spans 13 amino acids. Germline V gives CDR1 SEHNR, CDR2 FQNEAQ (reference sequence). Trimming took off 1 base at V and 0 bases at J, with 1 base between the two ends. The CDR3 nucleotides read TGTGCCAGCAGCTTAGACTCCTACAATGAGCAGTTCTTC. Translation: CASSLDSYNEQFF.

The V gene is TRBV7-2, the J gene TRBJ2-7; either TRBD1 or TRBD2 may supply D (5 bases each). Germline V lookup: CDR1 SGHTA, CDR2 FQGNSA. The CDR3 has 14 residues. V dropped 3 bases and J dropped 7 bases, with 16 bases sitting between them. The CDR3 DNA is TGTGCCAGCAGCTTGAGCTGGGGGTCTGGGGAGCAGTACTTC. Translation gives CASSLSWGSGEQYF. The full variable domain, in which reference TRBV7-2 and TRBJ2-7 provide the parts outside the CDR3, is GAGVSQSPSNKVTEKGKDVELRCDPISGHTALYWYRQSLGQGLEFLIYFQGNSAPDKSGLPSDRFSAERTGGSVSTLTIQRTQQEDSAVYLCASSLSWGSGEQYFGPGTRLTVT.

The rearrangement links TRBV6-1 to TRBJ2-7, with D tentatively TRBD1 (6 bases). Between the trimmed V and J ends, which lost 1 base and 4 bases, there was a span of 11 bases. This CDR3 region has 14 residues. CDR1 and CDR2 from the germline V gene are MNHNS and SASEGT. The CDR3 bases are TGTGCCAGCAGTGAAGGAGGACAGAGATACGAGCAGTACTTC. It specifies CASSEGGQRYEQYF.

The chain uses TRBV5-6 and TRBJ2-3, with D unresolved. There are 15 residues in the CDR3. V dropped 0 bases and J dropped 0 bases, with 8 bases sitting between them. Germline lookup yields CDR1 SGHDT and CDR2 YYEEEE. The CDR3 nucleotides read TGTGCCAGCAGCTTGGCGGGCAGAAGCACAGATACGCAGTATTTT. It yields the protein CASSLAGRSTDTQYF. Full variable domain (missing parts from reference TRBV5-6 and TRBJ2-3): DAGVTQSPTHLIKTRGQQVTLRCSPKSGHDTVSWYQQALGQGPQFIFQYYEEEERQRGNFPDRFSGHQFPNYSSELNVNALLLGDSALYLCASSLAGRSTDTQYFGPGTRLTVL.